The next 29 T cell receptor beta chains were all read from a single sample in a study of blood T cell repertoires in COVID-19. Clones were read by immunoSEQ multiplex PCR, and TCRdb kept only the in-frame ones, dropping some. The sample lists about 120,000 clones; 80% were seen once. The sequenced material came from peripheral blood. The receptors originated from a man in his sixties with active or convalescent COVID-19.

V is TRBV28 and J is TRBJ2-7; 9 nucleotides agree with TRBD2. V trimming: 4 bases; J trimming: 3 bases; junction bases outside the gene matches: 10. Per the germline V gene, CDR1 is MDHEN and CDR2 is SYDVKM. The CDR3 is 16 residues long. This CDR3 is CASSSSGASGDYEQYF. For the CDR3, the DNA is TGTGCCAGCAGTTCCTCGGGGGCTAGCGGGGACTACGAGCAGTACTTC.

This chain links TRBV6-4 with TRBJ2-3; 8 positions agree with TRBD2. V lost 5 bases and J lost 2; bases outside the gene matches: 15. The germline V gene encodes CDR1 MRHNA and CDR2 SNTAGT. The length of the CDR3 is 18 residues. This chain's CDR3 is CASSSRDTSGEITDTQYF. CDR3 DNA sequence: TGTGCCAGCAGTTCCCGGGACACTAGCGGAGAGATCACAGATACGCAGTATTTT.

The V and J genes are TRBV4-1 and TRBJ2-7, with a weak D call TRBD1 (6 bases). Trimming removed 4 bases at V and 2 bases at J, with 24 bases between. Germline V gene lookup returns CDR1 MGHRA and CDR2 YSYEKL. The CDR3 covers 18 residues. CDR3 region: CASSPTQTDRDTAYEQYF. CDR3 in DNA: TGCGCCAGCAGCCCTACGCAGACTGACCGGGACACAGCCTACGAGCAGTACTTC.

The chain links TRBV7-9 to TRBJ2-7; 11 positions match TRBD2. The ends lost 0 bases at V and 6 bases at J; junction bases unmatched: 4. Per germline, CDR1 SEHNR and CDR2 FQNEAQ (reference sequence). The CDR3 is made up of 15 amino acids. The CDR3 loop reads CASSLAGLAGGEQYF. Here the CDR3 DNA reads TGTGCCAGCAGCTTAGCTGGTCTAGCGGGGGGCGAGCAGTACTTC.

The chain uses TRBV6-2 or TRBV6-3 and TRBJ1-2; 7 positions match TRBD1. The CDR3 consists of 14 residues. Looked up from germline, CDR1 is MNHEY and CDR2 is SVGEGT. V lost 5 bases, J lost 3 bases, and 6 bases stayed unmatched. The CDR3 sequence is CASSLGTAHYGYTF. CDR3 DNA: TGTGCCAGCAGTCTCGGGACAGCGCACTATGGCTACACCTTC.

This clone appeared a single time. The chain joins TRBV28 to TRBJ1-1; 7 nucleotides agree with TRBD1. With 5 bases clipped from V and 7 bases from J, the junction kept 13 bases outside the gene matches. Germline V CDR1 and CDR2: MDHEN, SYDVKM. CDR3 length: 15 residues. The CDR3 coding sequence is TGTGCCAGCAGTCCCCCGACAGGGTCGAAGGTTGAAGCTTTCTTT. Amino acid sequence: CASSPPTGSKVEAFF.

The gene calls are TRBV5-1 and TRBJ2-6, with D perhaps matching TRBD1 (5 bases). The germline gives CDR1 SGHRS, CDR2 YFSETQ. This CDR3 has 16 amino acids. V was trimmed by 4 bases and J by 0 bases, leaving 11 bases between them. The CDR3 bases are TGCGCCAGCAGCAAGACAGTGACCTCTGGGGCCAACGTCCTGACTTTC. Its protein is CASSKTVTSGANVLTF.

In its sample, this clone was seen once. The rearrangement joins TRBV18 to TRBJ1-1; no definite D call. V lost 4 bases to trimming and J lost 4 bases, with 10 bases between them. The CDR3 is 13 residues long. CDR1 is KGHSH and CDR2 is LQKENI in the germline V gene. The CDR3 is CASSRAGSTEAFF. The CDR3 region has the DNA TGTGCCAGCTCACGGGCGGGGAGCACTGAAGCTTTCTTT.

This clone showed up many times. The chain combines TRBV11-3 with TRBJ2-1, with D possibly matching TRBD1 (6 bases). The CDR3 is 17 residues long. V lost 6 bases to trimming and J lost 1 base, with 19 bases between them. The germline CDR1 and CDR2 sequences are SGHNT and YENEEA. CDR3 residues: CASSPQGRGMSYNEQFF. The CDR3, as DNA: TGTGCCAGCAGTCCCCAGGGCAGGGGTATGTCCTACAATGAGCAGTTCTTC.

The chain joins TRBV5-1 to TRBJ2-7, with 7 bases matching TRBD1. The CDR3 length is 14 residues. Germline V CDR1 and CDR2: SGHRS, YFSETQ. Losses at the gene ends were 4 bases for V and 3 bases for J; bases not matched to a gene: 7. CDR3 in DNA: TGCGCCAGCAGCAAAGGGGGCACGGGCTACGAGCAGTACTTC. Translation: CASSKGGTGYEQYF.

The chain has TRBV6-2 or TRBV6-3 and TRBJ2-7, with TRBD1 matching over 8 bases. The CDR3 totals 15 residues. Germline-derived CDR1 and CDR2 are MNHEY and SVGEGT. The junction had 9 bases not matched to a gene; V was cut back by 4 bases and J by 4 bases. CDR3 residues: CASSSLAGGRYEQYF. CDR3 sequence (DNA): TGTGCCAGCAGTTCGCTGGCAGGGGGCAGGTACGAGCAGTACTTC.

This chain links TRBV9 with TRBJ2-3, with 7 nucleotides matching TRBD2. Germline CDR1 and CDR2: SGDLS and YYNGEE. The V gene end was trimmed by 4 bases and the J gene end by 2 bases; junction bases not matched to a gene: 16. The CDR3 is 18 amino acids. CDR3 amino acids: CASSNIRGVESYTDTQYF. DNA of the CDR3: TGTGCCAGCAGCAACATCCGGGGGGTGGAGAGTTACACAGATACGCAGTATTTT.

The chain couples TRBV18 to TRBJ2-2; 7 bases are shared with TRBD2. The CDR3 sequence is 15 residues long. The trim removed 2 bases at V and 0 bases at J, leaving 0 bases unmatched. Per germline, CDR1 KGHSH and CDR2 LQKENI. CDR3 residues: CASSPSGANTGELFF. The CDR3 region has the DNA TGTGCCAGCTCACCAAGCGGGGCGAACACCGGGGAGCTGTTTTTT.

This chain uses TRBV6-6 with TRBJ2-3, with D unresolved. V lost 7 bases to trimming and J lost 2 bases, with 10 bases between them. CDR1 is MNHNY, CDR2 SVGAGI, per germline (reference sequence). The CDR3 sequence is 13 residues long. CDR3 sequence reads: CASKRTLTDTQYF. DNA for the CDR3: TGTGCCAGCAAGCGAACACTCACAGATACGCAGTATTTT.

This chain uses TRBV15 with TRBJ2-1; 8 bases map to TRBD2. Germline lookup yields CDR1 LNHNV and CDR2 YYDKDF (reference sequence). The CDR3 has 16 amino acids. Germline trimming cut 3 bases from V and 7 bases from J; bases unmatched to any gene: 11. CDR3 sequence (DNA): TGTGCCACCAGCAGGGGCAGCGGGAGAGGGGGGAATGAGCAGTTCTTC. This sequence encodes CATSRGSGRGGNEQFF.

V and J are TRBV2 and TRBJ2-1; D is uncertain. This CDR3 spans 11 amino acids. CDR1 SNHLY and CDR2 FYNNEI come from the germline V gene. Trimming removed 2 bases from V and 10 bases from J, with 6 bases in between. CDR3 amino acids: CASSEFQEQFF. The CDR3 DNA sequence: TGTGCCAGCAGTGAATTCCAAGAGCAGTTCTTC.

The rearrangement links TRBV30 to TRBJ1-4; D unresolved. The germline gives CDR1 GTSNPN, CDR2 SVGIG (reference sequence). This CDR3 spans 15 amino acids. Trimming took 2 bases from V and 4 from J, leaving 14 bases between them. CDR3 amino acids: CAWSSIRWSNEKLFF. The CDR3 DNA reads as TGTGCCTGGAGTTCCATTAGGTGGAGTAATGAAAAACTGTTTTTT.

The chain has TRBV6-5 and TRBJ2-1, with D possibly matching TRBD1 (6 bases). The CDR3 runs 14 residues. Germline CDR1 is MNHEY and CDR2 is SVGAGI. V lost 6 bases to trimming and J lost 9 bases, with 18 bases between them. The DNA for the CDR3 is TGTGCCAGCAGGGGCGGACTTCTACAGGGTGAGCAGTTCTTC. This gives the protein CASRGGLLQGEQFF.

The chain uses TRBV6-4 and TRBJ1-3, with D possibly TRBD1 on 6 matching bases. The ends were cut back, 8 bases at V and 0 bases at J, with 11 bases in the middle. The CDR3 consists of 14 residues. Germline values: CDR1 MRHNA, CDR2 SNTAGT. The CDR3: CASGGQDSGNTIYF. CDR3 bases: TGTGCCAGCGGGGGCCAAGACTCTGGAAACACCATATATTTT.

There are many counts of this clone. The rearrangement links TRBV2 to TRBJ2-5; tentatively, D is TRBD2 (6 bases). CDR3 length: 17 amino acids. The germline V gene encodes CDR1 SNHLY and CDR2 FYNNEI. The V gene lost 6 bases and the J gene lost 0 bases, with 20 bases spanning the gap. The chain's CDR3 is CASSPYGASVNQETQYF. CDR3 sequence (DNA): TGTGCCAGCAGCCCGTACGGGGCTAGCGTGAACCAAGAGACCCAGTACTTC.

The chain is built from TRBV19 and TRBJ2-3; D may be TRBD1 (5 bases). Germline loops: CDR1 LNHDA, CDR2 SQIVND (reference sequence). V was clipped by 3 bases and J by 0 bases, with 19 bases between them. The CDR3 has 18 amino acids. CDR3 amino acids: CASSIWYTGDRSTDTQYF. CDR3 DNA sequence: TGTGCCAGTAGTATTTGGTACACAGGCGATCGTAGCACAGATACGCAGTATTTT.

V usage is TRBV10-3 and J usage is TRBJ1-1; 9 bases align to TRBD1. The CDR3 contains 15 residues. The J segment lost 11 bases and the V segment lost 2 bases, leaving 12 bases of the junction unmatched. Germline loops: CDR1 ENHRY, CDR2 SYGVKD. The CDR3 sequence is CAISEPPTGGIQAFF. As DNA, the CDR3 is TGTGCCATCAGTGAGCCCCCCACAGGGGGCATCCAGGCTTTCTTT.

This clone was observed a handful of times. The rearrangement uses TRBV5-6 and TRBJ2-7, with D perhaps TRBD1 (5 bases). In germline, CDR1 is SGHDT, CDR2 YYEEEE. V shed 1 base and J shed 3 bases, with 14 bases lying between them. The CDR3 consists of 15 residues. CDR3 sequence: CASSLLEGALYEQYF. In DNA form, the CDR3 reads TGTGCCAGCAGCTTGTTGGAAGGGGCCCTCTACGAGCAGTACTTC.

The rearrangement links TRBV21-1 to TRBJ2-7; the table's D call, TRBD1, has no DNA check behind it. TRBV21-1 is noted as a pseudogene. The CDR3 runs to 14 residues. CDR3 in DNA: TGTGCCAGCAGTTCTATACGACAGGATTACGAGCAGTACTTC. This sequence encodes CASSSIRQDYEQYF.

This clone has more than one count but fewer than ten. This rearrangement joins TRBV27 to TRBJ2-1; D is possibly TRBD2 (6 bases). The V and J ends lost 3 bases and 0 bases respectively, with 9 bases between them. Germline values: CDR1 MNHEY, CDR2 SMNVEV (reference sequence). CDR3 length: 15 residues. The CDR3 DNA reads TGTGCCAGCAGTTTGGAGGGGAGCTCCTACAATGAGCAGTTCTTC. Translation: CASSLEGSSYNEQFF.

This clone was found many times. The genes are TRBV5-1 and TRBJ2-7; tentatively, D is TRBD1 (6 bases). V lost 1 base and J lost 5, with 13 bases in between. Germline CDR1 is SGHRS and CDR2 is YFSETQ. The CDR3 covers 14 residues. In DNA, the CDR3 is TGCGCCAGCAGCTTGAGCCAGGGGCTTCACGAGCAGTACTTC. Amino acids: CASSLSQGLHEQYF.

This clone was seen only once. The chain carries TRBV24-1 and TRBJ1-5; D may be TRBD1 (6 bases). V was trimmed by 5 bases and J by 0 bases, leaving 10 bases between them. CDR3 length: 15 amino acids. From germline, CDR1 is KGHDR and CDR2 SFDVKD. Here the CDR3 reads CATSGETGSNQPQHF. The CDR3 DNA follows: TGTGCCACCAGTGGGGAGACAGGTAGCAATCAGCCCCAGCATTTT.

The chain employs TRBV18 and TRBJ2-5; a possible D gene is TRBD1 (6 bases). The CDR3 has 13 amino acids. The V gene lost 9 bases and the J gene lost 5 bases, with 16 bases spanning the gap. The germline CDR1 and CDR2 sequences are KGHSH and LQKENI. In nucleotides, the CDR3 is TGTGCCAGTCGGGACCAAAGGGGGGAGACCCAGTACTTC. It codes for CASRDQRGETQYF.

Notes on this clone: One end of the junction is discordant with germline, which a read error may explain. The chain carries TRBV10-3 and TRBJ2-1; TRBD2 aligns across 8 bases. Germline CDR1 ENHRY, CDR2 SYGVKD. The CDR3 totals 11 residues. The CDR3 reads CAISATGGRIF. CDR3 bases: TGTGCCATCAGTGCGACGGGAGGGCGGATCTTC.